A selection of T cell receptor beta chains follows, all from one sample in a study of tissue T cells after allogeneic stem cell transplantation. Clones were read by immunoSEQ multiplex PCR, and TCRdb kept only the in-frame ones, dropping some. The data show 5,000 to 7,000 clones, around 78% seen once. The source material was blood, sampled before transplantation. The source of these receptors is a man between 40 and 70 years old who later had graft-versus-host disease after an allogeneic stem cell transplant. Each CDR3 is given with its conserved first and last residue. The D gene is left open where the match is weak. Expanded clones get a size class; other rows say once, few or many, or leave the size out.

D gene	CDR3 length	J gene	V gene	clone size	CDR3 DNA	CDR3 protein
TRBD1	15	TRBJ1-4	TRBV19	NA	TGTGCCAGTGGCCGGCCGGGACAGGGGGATGAAAAACTGTTTTTT	CASGRPGQGDEKLFF
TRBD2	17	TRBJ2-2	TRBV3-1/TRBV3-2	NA	TGTGCCAGCAGCCAAGTAGCGGGGCCCTTGAACACCGGGGAGCTGTTTTTT	CASSQVAGPLNTGELFF
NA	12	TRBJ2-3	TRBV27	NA	TGTGCCAGCAGCTCTATCGGAGATACGCAGTATTTT	CASSSIGDTQYF
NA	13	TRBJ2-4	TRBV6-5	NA	TGTGCCAGCAGTTACTCTCAGGGAAACATTCAGTACTTC	CASSYSQGNIQYF
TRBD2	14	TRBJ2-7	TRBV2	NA	TGTGCCAGCAGTGAACGGGGGAGGGCGTACGAGCAGTACTTC	CASSERGRAYEQYF
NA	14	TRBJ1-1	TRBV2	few	TGTGCCAGCAGTGTAGCAGGGATGAACACTGAAGCTTTCTTT	CASSVAGMNTEAFF
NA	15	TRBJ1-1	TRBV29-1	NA	TGCAGCGTTTACATCGGGAGGGGGGGGAACACTGAAGCTTTCTTT	CSVYIGRGGNTEAFF
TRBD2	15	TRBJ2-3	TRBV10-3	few	TGTGCCATCAGTGAAGCAGGCGGGAGTCGAAATACGCAGTATTTT	CAISEAGGSRNTQYF
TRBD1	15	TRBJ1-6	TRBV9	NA	TGTGCCAGCAGTTACAGGGGTCTCGAATTGGAACCCCTCCACTTT	CASSYRGLELEPLHF
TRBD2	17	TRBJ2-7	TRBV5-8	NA	TGTGCCAGCAGTTCCAGAGTGGCTAGCGGGAACAGGTACGAGCAGTACTTC	CASSSRVASGNRYEQYF
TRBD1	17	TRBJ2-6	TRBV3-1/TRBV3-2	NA	TGTGCCAGCAGCCATCCGGACAGGGACGCTGGGGCCAACGTCCTGACTTTC	CASSHPDRDAGANVLTF
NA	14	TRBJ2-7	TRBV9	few	TGTGCCAGCAGCCGGGACGGCCCTTCTGAAGAGCAGTACTTC	CASSRDGPSEEQYF
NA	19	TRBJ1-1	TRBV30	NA	TGTGCCTGGAGCCCTCGCGGGGGGGTGTCGAATGAGATGAACACTGAAGCTTTCTTT	CAWSPRGGVSNEMNTEAFF
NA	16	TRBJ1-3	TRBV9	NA	TGTGCCAGCAGCGGGGGCGGACTGGGCTCTGGAAACACCATATATTTT	CASSGGGLGSGNTIYF
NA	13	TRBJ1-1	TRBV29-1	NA	TGCAGCGTTGCGGACAGTTTGAACACTGAAGCTTTCTTT	CSVADSLNTEAFF
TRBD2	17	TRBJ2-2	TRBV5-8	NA	TGTGCCAGCAGCTCCGGGACTAGCGGGACAGGCACCGGGGAGCTGTTTTTT	CASSSGTSGTGTGELFF
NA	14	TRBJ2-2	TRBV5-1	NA	TGCGCCAGCAGCTTGGGGGGGAGCACCGGGGAGCTGTTTTTT	CASSLGGSTGELFF
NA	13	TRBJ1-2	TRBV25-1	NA	TGTGCCAGCAGTGAAGTGAGTGTCTCTGGCTACACCTTC	CASSEVSVSGYTF
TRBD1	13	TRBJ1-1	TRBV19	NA	TGTGCCAGTACCGACAGGGGGGGTACTGAAGCTTTCTTT	CASTDRGGTEAFF
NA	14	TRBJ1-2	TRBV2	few	TGTGCCAGCAGTGGGCCAGCCACCCTTTATGGCTACACCTTC	CASSGPATLYGYTF
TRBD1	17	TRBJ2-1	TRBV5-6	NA	TGTGCCAGCAGCTTGAGGACAGGTGGGAAAACCTACAATGAGCAGTTCTTC	CASSLRTGGKTYNEQFF
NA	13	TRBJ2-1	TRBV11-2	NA	TGTGCCAGCAGCTTAGATCCGGGGGCCGAGCAGTTCTTC	CASSLDPGAEQFF
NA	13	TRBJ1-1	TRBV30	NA	TGTGCCTGGAGTGTAGTAGGGGGCACTGAAGCTTTCTTT	CAWSVVGGTEAFF
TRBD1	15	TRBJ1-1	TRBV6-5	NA	TGTGCCAGCGCAACGGGACAGGGGGCGAACACTGAAGCTTTCTTT	CASATGQGANTEAFF
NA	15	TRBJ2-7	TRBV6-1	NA	TGTGCCAGCAGTGAAATGCGGCCGTTGGATGACGAGCAGTACTTC	CASSEMRPLDDEQYF
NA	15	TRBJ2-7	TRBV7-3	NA	TGTGCCAGCGCCAAAGGTGGCCCTTGGTCGGACGAGCAGTACTTC	CASAKGGPWSDEQYF
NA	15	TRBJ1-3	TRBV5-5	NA	TGTGCCAGCAGCTTAGACGGCTCGGGGGGAAACACCATATATTTT	CASSLDGSGGNTIYF
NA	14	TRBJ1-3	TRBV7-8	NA	TGTGCCAGCAGCAACAGATTCTATGGAAACACCATATATTTT	CASSNRFYGNTIYF
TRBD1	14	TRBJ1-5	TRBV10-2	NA	TGCGCCAGCACGGGACAGGGGGCTAGTCAGCCCCAGCATTTT	CASTGQGASQPQHF
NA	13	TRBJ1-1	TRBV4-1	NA	TGCGCCAGCAGCCAATCTACCACGACTGAAGCTTTCTTT	CASSQSTTTEAFF
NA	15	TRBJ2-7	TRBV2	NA	TGTGCCAGCACCCCAAGGGGGGTGGGTTCCTACGAGCAGTACTTC	CASTPRGVGSYEQYF
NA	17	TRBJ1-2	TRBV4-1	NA	TGCGCCAGCAGCCAAGGGGATGGTAGCCCAATGAAAGTTGGCTACACCTTC	CASSQGDGSPMKVGYTF
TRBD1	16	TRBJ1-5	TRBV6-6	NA	TGTGCCAGCAGTCCGCGACAGGGGATGGACAATCAGCCCCAGCATTTT	CASSPRQGMDNQPQHF
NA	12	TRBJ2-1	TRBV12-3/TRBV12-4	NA	TGTGCCAGCAGTTTCTCTGGGGATAAGCAGTTCTTC	CASSFSGDKQFF
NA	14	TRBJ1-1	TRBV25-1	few	TGTGCCAGCAGTGTCACAGGTATGAACACTGAAGCTTTCTTT	CASSVTGMNTEAFF
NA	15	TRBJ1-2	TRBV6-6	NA	TGTGCCAGCAGTGACAACATTCCCCCTAACTATGGCTACACCTTC	CASSDNIPPNYGYTF
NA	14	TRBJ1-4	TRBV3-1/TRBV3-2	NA	TGTGCCAGCAGCCAAGCAGGAAATGATGAAAAACTGTTTTTT	CASSQAGNDEKLFF
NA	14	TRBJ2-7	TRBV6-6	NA	TGTGCCAGCAGTTACTCGCCCCTAGCAGGCGAGCAGTACTTC	CASSYSPLAGEQYF
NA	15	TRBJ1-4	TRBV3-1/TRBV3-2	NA	TGTGCCAGCAGCCAACGACCCTTGGGGTATGAAAAACTGTTTTTT	CASSQRPLGYEKLFF
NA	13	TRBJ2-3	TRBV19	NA	TGTGCCAGTAGTATAGGGAACACAGATACGCAGTATTTT	CASSIGNTDTQYF
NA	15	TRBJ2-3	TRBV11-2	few	TGTGCCAGCAGCTACGTCGATGGGGGCCCGGGTACGCAGTATTTT	CASSYVDGGPGTQYF
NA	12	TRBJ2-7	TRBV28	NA	TGTGCCAGCAGTTCGGAAAGATACGAGCAGTACTTC	CASSSERYEQYF
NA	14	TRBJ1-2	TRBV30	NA	TGTGCCTGGCGCGGGGGGTCTTACTCCTATGGCTACACCTTC	CAWRGGSYSYGYTF
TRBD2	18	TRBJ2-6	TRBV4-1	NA	TGCGCCAGCAGCCAGGGACTAGCGGGGGCACCTGGGGCCAACGTCCTGACTTTC	CASSQGLAGAPGANVLTF
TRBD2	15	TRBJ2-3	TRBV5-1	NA	TGCGCCAGCAGCTTTTTTAGCGGGAGTCGTATTACGCAGTATTTT	CASSFFSGSRITQYF
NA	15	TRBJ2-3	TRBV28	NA	TGTGCCAGCAGCTTAGGGGGGGAGGGCTCAGATACGCAGTATTTT	CASSLGGEGSDTQYF
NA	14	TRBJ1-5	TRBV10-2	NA	TGCGCCAGCAGGGACGGGACACTTAATCAGCCCCAGCATTTT	CASRDGTLNQPQHF
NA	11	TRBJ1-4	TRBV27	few	TGTGCCAGCAGTGGGGGCGAAAAACTGTTTTTT	CASSGGEKLFF
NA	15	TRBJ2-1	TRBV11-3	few	TGTGCCAGCAGCTTAGCCGGGAGTCCCTACAATGAGCAGTTCTTC	CASSLAGSPYNEQFF
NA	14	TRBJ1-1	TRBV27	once	TGTGCCAGCAGTTTATTGCGCGGGAACACTGAAGCTTTCTTT	CASSLLRGNTEAFF
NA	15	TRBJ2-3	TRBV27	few	TGTGCCAGCAGTTTAACAGGGATTAGCACAGATACGCAGTATTTT	CASSLTGISTDTQYF
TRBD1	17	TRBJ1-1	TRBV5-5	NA	TGTGCCAGCAGCCCCAGGGGGCCCTTCACAATGAACACTGAAGCTTTCTTT	CASSPRGPFTMNTEAFF
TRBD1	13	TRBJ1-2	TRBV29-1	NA	TGCAGCGTTGAAGGACAGGGGTCGGACGGCTACACCTTC	CSVEGQGSDGYTF
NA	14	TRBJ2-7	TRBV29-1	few	TGCAGCGTCGCTAAAACTCAGGGAACGGGCGTGCAGTACTTC	CSVAKTQGTGVQYF
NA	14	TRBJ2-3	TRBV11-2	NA	TGTGCCAGCAGCCTAGCTAGGCTAGCTGATACGCAGTATTTT	CASSLARLADTQYF
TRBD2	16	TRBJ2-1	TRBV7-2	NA	TGTGCCAGCAGTCTTCCCCCGGGACTAGCAAACAATGAGCAGTTCTTC	CASSLPPGLANNEQFF